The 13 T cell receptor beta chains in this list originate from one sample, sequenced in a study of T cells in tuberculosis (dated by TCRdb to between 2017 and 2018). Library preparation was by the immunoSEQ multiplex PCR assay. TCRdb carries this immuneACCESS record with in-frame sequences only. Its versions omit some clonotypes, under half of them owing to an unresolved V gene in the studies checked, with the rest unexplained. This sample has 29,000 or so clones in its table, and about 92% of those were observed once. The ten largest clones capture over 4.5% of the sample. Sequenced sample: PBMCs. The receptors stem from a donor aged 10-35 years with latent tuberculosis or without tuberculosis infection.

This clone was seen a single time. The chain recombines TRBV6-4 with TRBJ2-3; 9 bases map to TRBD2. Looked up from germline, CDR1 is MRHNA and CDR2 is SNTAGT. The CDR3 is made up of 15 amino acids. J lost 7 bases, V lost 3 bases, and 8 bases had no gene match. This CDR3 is CASSEETSGTNTQYF. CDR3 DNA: TGTGCCAGCAGTGAGGAGACTAGCGGCACGAATACGCAGTATTTT.

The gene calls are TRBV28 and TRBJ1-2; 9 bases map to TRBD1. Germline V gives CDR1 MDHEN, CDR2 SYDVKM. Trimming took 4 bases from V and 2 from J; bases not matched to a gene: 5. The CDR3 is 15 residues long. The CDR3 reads CASSSQTGGNYGYTF. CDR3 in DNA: TGTGCCAGCAGTTCCCAGACAGGGGGGAACTATGGCTACACCTTC.

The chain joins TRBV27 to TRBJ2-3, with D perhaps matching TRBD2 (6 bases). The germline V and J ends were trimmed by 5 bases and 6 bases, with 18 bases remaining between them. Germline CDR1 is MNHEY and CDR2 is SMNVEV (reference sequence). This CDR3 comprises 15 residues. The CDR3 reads CASSRWDFAGDTQYF. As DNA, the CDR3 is TGTGCCAGCAGTCGCTGGGACTTTGCAGGGGATACGCAGTATTTT.

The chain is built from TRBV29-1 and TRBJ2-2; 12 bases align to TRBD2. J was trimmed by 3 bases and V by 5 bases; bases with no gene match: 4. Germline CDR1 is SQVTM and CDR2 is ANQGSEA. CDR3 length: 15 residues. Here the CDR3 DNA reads TGCAGCGTTCCCCGGACTAGCGGGGACACCGGGGAGCTGTTTTTT. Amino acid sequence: CSVPRTSGDTGELFF.

The CDR3 nucleotides are TGTGCCAGCAGCTTAGAGGTCGGGGGGATGGGTAATGGCTACACCTTC. Amino acid sequence: CASSLEVGGMGNGYTF. The V gene is TRBV7-6, the J gene TRBJ1-2; tentatively, D is TRBD1 (5 bases). The CDR3 totals 16 residues. Germline V gives CDR1 SGHVS, CDR2 FNYEAQ. V lost 1 base and J 6 bases, leaving 18 bases between the germline ends.

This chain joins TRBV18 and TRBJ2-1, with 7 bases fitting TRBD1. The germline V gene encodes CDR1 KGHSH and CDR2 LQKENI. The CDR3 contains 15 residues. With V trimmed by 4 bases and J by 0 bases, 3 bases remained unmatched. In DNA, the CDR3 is TGTGCCAGCTCACTCGACAGGGCCTCCTACAATGAGCAGTTCTTC. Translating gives CASSLDRASYNEQFF.

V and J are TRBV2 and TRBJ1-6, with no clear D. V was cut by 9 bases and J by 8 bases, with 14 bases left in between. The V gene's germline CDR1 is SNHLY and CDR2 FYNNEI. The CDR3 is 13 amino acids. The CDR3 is CASSLSVYSPLHF. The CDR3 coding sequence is TGTGCCAGTTCCCTATCGGTATATTCACCCCTCCACTTT.

CDR3: CASSLLDREDEQYF. In nucleotides, the CDR3 is TGTGCCAGCAGCTTACTCGACAGGGAGGACGAGCAGTACTTC. This chain links TRBV13 with TRBJ2-7; D may be TRBD1 (7 bases). CDR3 length: 14 residues. Trimming removed 2 bases from V and 5 bases from J, with 13 bases in between. Germline V gives CDR1 PRHDT, CDR2 FYEKMQ (reference sequence).

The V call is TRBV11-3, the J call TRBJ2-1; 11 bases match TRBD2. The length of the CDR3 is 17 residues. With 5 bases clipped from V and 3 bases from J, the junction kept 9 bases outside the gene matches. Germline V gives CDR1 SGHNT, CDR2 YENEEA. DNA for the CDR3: TGTGCCAGCAGCGCTAGCCCCCTAGCGGGAGGCTACAATGAGCAGTTCTTC. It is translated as CASSASPLAGGYNEQFF.

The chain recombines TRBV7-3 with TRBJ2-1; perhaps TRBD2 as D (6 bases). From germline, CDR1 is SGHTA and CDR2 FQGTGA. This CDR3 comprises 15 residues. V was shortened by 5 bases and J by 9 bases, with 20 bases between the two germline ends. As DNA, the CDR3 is TGTGCCAGCAGCCCCCGGACTGGCGGGGTTTCTGAGCAGTTCTTC. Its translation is CASSPRTGGVSEQFF.

The CDR3 reads CAIKRGMNTGELFF. In DNA, the CDR3 is TGTGCCATAAAGCGGGGAATGAACACCGGGGAGCTGTTTTTT. The J gene is TRBJ2-2, the V gene TRBV28; 7 bases align to TRBD2. Germline-derived CDR1 and CDR2 are MDHEN and SYDVKM. This CDR3 comprises 14 residues. The V gene end was trimmed by 10 bases and the J gene end by 1 base; junction bases not matched to a gene: 6.

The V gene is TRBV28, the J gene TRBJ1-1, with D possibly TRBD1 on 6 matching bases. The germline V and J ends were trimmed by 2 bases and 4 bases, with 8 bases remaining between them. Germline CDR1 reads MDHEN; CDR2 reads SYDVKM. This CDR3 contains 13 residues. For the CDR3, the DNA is TGTGCCAGCAGTTTAACAGGGTCCACTGAAGCTTTCTTT. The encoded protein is CASSLTGSTEAFF.

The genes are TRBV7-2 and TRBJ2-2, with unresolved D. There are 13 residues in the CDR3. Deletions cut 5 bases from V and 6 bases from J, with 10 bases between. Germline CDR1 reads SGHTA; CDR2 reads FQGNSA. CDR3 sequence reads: CASSPPVSGELFF. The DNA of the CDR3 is TGTGCCAGCAGCCCCCCGGTATCCGGGGAGCTGTTTTTT.